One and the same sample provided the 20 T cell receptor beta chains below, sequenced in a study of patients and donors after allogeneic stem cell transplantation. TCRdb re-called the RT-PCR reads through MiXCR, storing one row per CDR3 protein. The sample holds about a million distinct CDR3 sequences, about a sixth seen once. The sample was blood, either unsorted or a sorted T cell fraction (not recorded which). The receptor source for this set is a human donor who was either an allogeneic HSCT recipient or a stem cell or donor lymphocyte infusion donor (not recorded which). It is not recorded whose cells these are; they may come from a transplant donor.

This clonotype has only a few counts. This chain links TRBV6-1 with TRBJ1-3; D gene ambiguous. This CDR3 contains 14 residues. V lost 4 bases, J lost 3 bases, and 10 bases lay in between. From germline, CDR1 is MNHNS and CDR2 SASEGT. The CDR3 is CASSAGWGGNTIYF. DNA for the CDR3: TGTGCCAGCAGTGCCGGATGGGGTGGAAACACCATATATTTT.

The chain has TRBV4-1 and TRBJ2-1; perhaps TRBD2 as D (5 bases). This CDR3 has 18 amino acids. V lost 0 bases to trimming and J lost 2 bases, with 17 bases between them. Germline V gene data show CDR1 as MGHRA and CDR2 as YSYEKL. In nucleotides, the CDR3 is TGCGCCAGCAGCCAAGACGGGCGCGGCGACGGGACCTACAATGAGCAGTTCTTC. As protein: CASSQDGRGDGTYNEQFF.

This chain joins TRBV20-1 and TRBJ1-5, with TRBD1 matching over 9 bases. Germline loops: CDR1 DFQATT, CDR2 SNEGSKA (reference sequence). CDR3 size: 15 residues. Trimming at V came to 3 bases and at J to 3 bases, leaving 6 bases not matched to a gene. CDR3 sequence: CSARGTGGFNQPQHF. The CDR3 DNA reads TGCAGTGCTAGGGGAACAGGGGGCTTCAATCAGCCCCAGCATTTT.

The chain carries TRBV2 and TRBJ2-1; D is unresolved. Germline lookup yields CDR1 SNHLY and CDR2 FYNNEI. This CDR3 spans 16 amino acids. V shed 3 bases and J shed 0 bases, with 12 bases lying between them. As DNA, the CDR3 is TGTGCCAGCAGTGACCAAGGGCCCTTCTCCTACAATGAGCAGTTCTTC. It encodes CASSDQGPFSYNEQFF.

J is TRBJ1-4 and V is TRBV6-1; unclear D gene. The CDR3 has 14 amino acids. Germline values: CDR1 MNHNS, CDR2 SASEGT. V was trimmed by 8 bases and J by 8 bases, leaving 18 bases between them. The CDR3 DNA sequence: TGTGCCAGCGCCCTAGGGCCTCCGGGGGAAAAACTGTTTTTT. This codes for CASALGPPGEKLFF.

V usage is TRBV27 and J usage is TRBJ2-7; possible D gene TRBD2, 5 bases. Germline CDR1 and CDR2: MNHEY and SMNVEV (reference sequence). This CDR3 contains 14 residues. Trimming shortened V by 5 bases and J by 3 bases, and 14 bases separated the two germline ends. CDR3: CASSTQRGHYEQYF. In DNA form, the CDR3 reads TGTGCCAGCAGTACCCAAAGAGGGCACTACGAGCAGTACTTC.

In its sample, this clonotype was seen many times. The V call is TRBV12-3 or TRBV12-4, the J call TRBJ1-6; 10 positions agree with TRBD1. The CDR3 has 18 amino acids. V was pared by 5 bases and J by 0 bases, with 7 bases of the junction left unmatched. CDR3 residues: CASSPWTGGSSYNSPLHF. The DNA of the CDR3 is TGTGCCAGCAGTCCCTGGACAGGGGGAAGCTCCTATAATTCACCCCTCCACTTT.

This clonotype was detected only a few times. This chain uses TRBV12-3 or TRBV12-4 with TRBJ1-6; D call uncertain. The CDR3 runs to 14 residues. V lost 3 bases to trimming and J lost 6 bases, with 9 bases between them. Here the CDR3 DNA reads TGTGCCAGCAGTTTTCCGGGCACTAATTCACCCCTCCACTTT. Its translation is CASSFPGTNSPLHF.

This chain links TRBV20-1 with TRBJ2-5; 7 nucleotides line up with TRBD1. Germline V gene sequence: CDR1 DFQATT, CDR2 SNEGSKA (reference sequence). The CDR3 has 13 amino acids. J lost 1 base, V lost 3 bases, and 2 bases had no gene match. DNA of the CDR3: TGCAGTGCTAGCCCAGGGGGCCAAGAGACCCAGTACTTC. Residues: CSASPGGQETQYF.

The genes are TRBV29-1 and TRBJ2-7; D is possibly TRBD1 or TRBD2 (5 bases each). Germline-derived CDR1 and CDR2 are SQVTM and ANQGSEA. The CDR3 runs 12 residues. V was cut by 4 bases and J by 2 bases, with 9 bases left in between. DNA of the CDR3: TGCAGCGTTGGGACGGGGCCCTACGAGCAGTACTTC. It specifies CSVGTGPYEQYF.

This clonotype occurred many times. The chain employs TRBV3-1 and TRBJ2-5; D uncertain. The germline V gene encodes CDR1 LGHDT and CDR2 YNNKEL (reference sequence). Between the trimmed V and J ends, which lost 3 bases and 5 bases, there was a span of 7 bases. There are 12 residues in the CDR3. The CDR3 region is CASSQSEETQYF. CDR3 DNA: TGTGCCAGCAGCCAGTCCGAGGAGACCCAGTACTTC.

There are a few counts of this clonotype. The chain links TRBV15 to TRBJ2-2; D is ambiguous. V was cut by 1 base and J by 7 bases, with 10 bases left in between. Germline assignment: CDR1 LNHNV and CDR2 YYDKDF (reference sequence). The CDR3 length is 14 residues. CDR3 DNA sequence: TGTGCCACCAGCAGAGTTCGGTGGATCGGGGAGCTGTTTTTT. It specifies CATSRVRWIGELFF.

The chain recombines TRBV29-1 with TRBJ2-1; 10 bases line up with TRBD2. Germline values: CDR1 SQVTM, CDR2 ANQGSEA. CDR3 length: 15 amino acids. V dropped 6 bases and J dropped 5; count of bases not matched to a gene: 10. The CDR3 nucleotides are TGCAGCGTGCTACTCAGGACTAGCGGAAACAATGAGCAGTTCTTC. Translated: CSVLLRTSGNNEQFF.

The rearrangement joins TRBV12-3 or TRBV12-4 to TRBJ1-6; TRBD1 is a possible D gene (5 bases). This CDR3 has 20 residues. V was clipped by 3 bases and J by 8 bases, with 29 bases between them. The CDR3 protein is CASSFRRAPSKANTHSPLHF. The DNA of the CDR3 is TGTGCCAGCAGTTTCCGCAGGGCCCCTTCTAAAGCCAATACCCATTCACCCCTCCACTTT.

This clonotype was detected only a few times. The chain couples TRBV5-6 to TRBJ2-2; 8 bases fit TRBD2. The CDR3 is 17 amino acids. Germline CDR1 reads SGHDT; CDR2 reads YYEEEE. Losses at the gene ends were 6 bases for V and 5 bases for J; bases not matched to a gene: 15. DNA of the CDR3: TGTGCCAGCACCACACCAATGAGCGGGAGTGGTACCGGGGAGCTGTTTTTT. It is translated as CASTTPMSGSGTGELFF.

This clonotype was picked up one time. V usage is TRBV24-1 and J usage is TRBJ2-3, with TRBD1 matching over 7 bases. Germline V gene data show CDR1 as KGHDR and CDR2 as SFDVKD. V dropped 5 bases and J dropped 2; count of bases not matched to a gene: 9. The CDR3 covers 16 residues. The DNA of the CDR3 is TGTGCCACCAGTGCCCTTGGACAGGACTCCACAGATACGCAGTATTTT. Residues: CATSALGQDSTDTQYF.

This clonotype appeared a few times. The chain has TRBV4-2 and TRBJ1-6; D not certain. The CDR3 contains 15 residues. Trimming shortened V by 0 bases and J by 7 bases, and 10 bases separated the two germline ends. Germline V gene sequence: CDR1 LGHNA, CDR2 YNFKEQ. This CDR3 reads CASSQEAAANSPLHF. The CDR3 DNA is TGTGCCAGCAGCCAAGAGGCGGCAGCAAATTCACCCCTCCACTTT.

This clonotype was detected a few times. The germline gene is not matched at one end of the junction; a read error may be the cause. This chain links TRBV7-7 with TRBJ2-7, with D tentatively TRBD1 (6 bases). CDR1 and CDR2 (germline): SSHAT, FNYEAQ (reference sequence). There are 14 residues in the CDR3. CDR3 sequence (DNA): TGTGCTAGCAGCCCCAGGGCAGGGGCCTACGAGCAGTACTTC. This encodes CASSPRAGAYEQYF.

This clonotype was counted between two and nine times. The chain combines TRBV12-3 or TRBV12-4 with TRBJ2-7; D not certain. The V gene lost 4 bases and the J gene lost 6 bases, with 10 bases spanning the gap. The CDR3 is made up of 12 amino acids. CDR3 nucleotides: TGTGCCAGCAGTTGGTCTAGAACCGAGCAGTACTTC. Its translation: CASSWSRTEQYF.

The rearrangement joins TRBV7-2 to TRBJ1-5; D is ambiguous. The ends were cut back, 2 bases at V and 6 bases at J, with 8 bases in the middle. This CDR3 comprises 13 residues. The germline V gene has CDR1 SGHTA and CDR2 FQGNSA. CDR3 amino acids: CASSLPGSQPQHF. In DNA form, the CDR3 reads TGTGCCAGCAGCTTACCTGGGAGTCAGCCCCAGCATTTT.